This T cell receptor (beta chain) is drawn from a study of cytomegalovirus exposure and HLA in healthy donors. In this sample, this clone turned up once. Researchers ran the PCR with 60 Vbeta and 13 Jbeta primers. Some clones are missing from TCRdb's copy, which holds only in-frame ones; the method was immunoSEQ multiplex PCR. The sample carries approximately 170,000 clones, 65% to 85% recorded once. Germline CDR1 and CDR2: MDHEN and SYDVKM. The CDR3 covers 15 residues. V gave up 2 bases and J gave up 7 bases; unmatched junction bases: 8. Sequences were obtained from PBMCs. The chain joins TRBV28 to TRBJ1-5, with 7 bases aligning to TRBD1. The TCR was taken from a woman aged 18-29 years in good health and CMV-seronegative. The DNA of the CDR3 is TGTGCCAGCAGTTTACGCACGACAGGGTTACAGCCCCAGCATTTT. Encoded protein: CASSLRTTGLQPQHF.